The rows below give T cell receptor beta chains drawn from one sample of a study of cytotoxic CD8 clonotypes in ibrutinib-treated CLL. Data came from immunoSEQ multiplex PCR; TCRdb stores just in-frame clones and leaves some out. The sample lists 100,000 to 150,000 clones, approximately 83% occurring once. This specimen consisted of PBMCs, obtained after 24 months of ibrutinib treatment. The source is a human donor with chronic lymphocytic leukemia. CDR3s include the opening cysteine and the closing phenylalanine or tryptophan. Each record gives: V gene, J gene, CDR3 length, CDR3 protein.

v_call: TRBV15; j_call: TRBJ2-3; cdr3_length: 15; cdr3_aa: CATSRGRGEPDTQYF
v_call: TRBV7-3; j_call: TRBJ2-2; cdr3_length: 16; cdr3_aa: CASSLNKGQGTGELFF
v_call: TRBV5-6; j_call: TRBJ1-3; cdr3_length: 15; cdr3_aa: CASSLAPPGGNTIYF
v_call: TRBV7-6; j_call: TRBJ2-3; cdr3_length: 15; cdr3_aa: CASSLGTASTDTQYF
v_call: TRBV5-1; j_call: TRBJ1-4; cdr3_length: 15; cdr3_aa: CASSRTGPGDEKLFF
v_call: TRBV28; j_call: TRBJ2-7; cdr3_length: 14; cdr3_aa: CASSPGQLGYEQYF
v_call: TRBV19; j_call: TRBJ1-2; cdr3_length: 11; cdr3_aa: CASGELPDYTF
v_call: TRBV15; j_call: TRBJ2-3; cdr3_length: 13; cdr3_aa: CATSRLAGSTQYF
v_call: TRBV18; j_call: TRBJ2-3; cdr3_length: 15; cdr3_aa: CASSLRDLSTDTQYF
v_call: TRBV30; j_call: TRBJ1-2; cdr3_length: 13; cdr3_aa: CAWSTGPLRGYTF
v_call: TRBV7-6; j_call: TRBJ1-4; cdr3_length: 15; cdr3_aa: CASRQTGLRHEKLFF
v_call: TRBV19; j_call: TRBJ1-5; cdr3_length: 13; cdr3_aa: CASKGQGVSPQHF
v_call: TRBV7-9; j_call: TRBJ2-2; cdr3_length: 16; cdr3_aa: CASSTRGASNTGELFF
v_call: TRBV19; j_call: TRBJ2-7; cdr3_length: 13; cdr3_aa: CASSRRDSYEQYF
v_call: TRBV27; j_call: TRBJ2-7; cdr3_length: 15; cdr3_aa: CASSFGGQGAQEQYF
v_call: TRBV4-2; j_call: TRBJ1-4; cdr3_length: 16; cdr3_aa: CASSQGLGQEGEKLFF
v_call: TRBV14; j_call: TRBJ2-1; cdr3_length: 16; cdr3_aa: CASSQWRTGGVGMQFF
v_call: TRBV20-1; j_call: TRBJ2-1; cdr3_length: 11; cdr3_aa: CSASAVDEQFF
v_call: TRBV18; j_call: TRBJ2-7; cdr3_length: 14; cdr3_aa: CASSPTISSYEQYF
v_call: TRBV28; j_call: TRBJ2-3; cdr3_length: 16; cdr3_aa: CASSLTGPWKGDTQYF
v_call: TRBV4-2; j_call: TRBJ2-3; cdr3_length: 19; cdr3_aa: CASSQELDATSGSLGTQYF
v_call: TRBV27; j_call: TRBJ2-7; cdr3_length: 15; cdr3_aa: CASSPNRDRAYEQYF
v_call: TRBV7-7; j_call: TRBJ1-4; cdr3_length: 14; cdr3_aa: CASSPGTANEKLFF
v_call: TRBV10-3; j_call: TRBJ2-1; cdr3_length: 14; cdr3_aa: CAISALTDEGEQFF
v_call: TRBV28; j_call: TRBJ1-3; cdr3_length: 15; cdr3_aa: CASSFTGSSGNTIYF
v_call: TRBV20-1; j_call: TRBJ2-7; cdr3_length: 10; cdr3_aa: CSVGRREQYF